Listed here are 10 T cell receptor beta chains from one sample, sequenced in a study of OX40 agonist ivuxolimab in advanced cancers. Clones were read by immunoSEQ multiplex PCR, and TCRdb kept only the in-frame ones, dropping some. The sample lists some 77,000 clones; 87% were seen once. The starting material was CD4+ or CD8+ T cells sorted from blood, obtained in a trial of the OX40 agonist ivuxolimab. These receptors were taken from an adult with an advanced solid tumor such as melanoma, head and neck, liver or kidney cancer.

CDR3 in DNA: TGTGCCCGCCACCAATATATCGGGACTAGCCAAGAGACCCAGTACTTC. Translation gives CARHQYIGTSQETQYF. This chain links TRBV30 with TRBJ2-5; 8 bases fit TRBD2. After removal of 8 bases from V and 1 base from J, the junction contained 15 bases not matched to a gene. Germline assignment: CDR1 GTSNPN and CDR2 SVGIG (reference sequence). This CDR3 comprises 16 residues.

As DNA, the CDR3 is TGTGCCAGCAGCTCCCCGACAGTCCACCCCTGGGGAATGTTTTTT. Translating it yields CASSSPTVHPWGMFF. The V call is TRBV7-2, the J call TRBJ1-4; possibly TRBD1 for D (5 bases). Per the germline V gene, CDR1 is SGHTA and CDR2 is FQGNSA. Trimming removed 4 bases at V and 15 bases at J, with 24 bases between. The CDR3 has 15 residues. Together with reference TRBV7-2 and TRBJ1-4, the CDR3 gives the full variable domain: GAGVSQSPSNKVTEKGKDVELRCDPISGHTALYWYRQSLGQGLEFLIYFQGNSAPDKSGLPSDRFSAERTGGSVSTLTIQRTQQEDSAVYLCASSSPTVHPWGMFFGSGTQLSVL.

The chain combines TRBV6-1 with TRBJ1-3; D uncertain. V was pared by 3 bases and J by 7 bases, with 13 bases between. CDR1 and CDR2 from the germline V gene are MNHNS and SASEGT. The CDR3 has 14 amino acids. CDR3 sequence: CASSDDHLRNTIYF. The CDR3 DNA follows: TGTGCCAGCAGTGACGATCATCTACGGAACACCATATATTTT.

The chain has TRBV19 and TRBJ2-3; 12 positions match TRBD2. The germline V gene encodes CDR1 LNHDA and CDR2 SQIVND (reference sequence). This CDR3 region has 14 residues. Germline trimming cut 8 bases from V and 6 bases from J; bases unmatched to any gene: 6. The chain's CDR3 is CASQLAGGPDTQYF. The CDR3 nucleotides read TGTGCCAGTCAACTAGCGGGGGGCCCCGATACGCAGTATTTT.

Only a few counts were recorded for this clone. The chain has TRBV5-5 and TRBJ2-3; 9 nucleotides align to TRBD1. This CDR3 has 15 amino acids. The germline V gene has CDR1 SGHKS and CDR2 YYEKEE (reference sequence). V was pared by 4 bases and J by 3 bases, with 6 bases of the junction left unmatched. CDR3 in DNA: TGTGCCAGCAGCCGATCGACAGGGGGTACAGATACGCAGTATTTT. Translation: CASSRSTGGTDTQYF.

This clone was picked up one time. The V and J genes are TRBV4-1 and TRBJ2-2; 7 bases match TRBD1. This CDR3 is built from 17 residues. The ends lost 1 base at V and 5 bases at J; junction bases unmatched: 10. Germline lookup yields CDR1 MGHRA and CDR2 YSYEKL. The CDR3 loop is CASSQVVRGTQTGELFF. The CDR3 DNA is TGCGCCAGCAGCCAAGTGGTCAGGGGGACCCAGACCGGGGAGCTGTTTTTT.

The rearrangement links TRBV6-5 to TRBJ2-1, with D uncertain. Germline assignment: CDR1 MNHEY and CDR2 SVGAGI. The CDR3 is made up of 13 amino acids. Trimming pared 4 bases from V and 10 bases from J, leaving 14 bases between. The CDR3 is CASSSVVLSEQFF. CDR3 nucleotides: TGTGCCAGCAGTTCTGTGGTTCTGAGCGAGCAGTTCTTC.

The rearrangement uses TRBV6-1 and TRBJ1-5; D possibly corresponds to TRBD1 (5 bases). The germline V gene has CDR1 MNHNS and CDR2 SASEGT. Trimming stripped 3 bases from V and 1 base from J, with 19 bases between. The CDR3 has 18 amino acids. The CDR3: CASSDSSRRQKSNQPQHF. CDR3 DNA: TGTGCCAGCAGTGATTCTAGTCGTCGACAGAAGAGCAATCAGCCCCAGCATTTT.

The J gene is TRBJ1-1, the V gene TRBV12-5; no reliable D call. Per germline, CDR1 LGHNT and CDR2 FRNRAP. The CDR3 contains 13 residues. Trimming stripped 0 bases from V and 5 bases from J, with 7 bases between. The CDR3 is CASGLVTGTEAFF. The DNA for the CDR3 is TGTGCTAGTGGTTTGGTCACGGGGACTGAAGCTTTCTTT.

This clone was seen more than once but under ten times. The chain employs TRBV14 and TRBJ1-2; 7 bases fit TRBD1. The CDR3 length is 13 residues. Per germline, CDR1 SGHDN and CDR2 FVKESK. The V and J ends lost 5 bases and 1 base, in that order; junction bases with no gene match: 1. CDR3 in amino acids: CASSYRGNYGYTF. CDR3 coding DNA: TGTGCCAGCAGCTACAGGGGTAACTATGGCTACACCTTC.